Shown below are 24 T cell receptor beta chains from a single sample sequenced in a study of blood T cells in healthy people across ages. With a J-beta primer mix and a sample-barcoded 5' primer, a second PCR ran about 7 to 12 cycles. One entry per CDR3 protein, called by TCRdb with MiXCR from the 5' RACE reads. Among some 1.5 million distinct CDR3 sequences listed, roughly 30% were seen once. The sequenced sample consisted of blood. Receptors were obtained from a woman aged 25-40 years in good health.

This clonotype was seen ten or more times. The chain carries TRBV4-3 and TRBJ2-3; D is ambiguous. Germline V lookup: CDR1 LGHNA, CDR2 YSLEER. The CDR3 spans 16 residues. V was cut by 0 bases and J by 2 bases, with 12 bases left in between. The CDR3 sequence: CASSQDPGVYTDTQYF. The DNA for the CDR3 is TGCGCCAGCAGCCAAGATCCTGGGGTGTACACAGATACGCAGTATTTT.

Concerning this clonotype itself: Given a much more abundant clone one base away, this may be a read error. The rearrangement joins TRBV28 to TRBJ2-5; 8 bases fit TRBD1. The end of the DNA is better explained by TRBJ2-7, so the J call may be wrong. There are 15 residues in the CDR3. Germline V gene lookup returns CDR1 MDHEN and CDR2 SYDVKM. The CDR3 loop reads CASSLSPTGVDEQYF. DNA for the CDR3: TGTGCCAGCAGTCTTAGCCCGACAGGGGTAGACGAGCAGTACTTC.

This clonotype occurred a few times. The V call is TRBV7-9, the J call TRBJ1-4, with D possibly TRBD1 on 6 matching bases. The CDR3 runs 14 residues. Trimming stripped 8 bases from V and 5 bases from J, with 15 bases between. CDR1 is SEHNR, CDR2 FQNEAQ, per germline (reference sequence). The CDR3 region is CASALRGANEKLFF. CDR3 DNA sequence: TGTGCCAGCGCCTTACGGGGGGCGAATGAAAAACTGTTTTTT.

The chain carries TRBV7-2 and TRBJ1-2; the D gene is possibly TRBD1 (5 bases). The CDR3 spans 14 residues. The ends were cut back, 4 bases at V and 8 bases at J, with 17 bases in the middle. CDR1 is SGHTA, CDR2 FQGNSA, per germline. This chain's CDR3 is CASSSGGGYGGYTF. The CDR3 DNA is TGTGCCAGCAGCTCCGGGGGGGGGTATGGAGGCTACACCTTC.

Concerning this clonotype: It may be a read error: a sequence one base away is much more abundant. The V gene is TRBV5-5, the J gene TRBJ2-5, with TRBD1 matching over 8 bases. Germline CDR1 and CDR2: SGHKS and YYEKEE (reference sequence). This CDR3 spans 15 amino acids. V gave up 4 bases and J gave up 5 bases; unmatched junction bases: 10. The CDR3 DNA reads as TGTGCCAGCAGCAACGGACAGGGAGGCGAGGAGACCCAGTACTTC. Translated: CASSNGQGGEETQYF.

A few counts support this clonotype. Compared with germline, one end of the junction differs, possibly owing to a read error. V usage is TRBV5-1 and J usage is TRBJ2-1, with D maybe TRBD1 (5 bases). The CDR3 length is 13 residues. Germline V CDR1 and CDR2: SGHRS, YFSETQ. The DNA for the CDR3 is TGCGCCAGCAGTATGGGGCTGTTAAGTGAGCGGTTCTTC. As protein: CASSMGLLSERFF. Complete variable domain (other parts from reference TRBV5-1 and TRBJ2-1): KAGVTQTPRYLIKTRGQQVTLSCSPISGHRSVSWYQQTPGQGLQFLFEYFSETQRNKGNFPGRFSGRQFSNSRSEMNVSTLELGDSALYLCASSMGLLSERFFGPGTRLTVL.

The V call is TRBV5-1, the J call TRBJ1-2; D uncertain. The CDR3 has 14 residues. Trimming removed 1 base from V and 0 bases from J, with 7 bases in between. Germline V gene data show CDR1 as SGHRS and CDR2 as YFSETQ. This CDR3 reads CASSLQNSNYGYTF. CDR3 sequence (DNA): TGCGCCAGCAGCTTGCAGAACTCTAACTATGGCTACACCTTC. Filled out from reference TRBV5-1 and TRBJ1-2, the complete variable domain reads KAGVTQTPRYLIKTRGQQVTLSCSPISGHRSVSWYQQTPGQGLQFLFEYFSETQRNKGNFPGRFSGRQFSNSRSEMNVSTLELGDSALYLCASSLQNSNYGYTFGSGTRLTVV.

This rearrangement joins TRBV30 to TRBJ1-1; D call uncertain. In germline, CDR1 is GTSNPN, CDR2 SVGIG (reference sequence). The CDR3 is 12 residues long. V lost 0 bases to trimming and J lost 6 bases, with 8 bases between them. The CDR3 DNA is TGTGCCTGGAGTGTCCGGGCGGCTGAAGCTTTCTTT. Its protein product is CAWSVRAAEAFF.

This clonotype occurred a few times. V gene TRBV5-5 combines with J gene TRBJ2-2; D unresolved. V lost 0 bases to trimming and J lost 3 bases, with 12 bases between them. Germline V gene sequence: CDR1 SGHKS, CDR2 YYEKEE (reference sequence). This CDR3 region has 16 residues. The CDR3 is CASSLAPGLYTGELFF. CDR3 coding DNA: TGTGCCAGCAGCTTGGCCCCCGGGTTGTACACCGGGGAGCTGTTTTTT.

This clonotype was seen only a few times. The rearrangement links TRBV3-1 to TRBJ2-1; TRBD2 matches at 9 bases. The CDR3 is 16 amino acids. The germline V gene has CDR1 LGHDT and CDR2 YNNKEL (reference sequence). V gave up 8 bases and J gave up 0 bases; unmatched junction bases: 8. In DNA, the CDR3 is TGTGCCAGCCAGGGGGGTAGCGGGGGCTCCTACAATGAGCAGTTCTTC. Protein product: CASQGGSGGSYNEQFF.

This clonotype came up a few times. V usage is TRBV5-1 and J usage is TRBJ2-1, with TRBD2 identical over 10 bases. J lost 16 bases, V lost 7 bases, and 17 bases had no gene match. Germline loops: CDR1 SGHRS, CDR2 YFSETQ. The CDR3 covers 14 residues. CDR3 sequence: CASCPPNLAGEVFF. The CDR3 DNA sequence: TGCGCCAGCTGCCCTCCCAATCTAGCGGGAGAAGTATTCTTC.

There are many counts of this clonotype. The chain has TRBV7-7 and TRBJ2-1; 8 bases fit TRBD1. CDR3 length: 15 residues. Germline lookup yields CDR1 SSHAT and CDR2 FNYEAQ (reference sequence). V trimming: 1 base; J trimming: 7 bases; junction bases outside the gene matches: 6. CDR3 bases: TGTGCCAGCAGCTTAGGGGGGACAGGAAGGAATGAGCAGTTCTTC. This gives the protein CASSLGGTGRNEQFF.

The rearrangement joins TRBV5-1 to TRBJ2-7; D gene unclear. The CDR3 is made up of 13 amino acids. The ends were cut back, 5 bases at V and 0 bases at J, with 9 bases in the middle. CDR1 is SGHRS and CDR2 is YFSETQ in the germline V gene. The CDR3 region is CASRFTASYEQYF. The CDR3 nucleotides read TGCGCCAGCAGATTCACAGCCTCCTACGAGCAGTACTTC.

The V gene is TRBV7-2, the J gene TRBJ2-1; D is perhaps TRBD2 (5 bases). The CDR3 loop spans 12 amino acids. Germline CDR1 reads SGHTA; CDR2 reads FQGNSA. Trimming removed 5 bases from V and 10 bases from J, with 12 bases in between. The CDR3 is CASSPRAREQFF. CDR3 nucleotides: TGTGCCAGCAGCCCGCGGGCCCGGGAGCAGTTCTTC.

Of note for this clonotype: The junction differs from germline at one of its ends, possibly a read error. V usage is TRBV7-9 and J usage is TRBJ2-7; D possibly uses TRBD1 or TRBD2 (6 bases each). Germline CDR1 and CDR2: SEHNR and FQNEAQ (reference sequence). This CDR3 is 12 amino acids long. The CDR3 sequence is CACSPGAGEQYF. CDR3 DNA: TGTGCCTGCAGCCCAGGGGCGGGAGAGCAGTACTTC.

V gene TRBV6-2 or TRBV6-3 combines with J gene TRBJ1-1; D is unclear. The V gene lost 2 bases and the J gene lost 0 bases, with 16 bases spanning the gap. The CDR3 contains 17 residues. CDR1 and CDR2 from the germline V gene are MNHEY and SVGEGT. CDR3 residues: CASSYGSGSPMNTEAFF. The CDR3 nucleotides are TGTGCCAGCAGTTACGGGTCGGGATCCCCTATGAACACTGAAGCTTTCTTT.

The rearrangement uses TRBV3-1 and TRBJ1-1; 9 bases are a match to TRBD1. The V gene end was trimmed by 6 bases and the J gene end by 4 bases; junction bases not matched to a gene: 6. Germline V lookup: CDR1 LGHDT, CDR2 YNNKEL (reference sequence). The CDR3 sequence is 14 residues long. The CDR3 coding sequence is TGTGCCAGCAGGCAACAGGGGGCGAGCACTGAAGCTTTCTTT. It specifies CASRQQGASTEAFF.

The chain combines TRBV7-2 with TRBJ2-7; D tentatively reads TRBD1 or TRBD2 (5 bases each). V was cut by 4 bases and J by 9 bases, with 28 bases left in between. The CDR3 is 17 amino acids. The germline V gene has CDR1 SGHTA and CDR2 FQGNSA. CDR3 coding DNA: TGTGCCAGCAGCTCACGAGGAGGAACAAATTCTTTTGGGGGGCAGTACTTC. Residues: CASSSRGGTNSFGGQYF. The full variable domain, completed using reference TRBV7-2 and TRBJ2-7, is GAGVSQSPSNKVTEKGKDVELRCDPISGHTALYWYRQSLGQGLEFLIYFQGNSAPDKSGLPSDRFSAERTGGSVSTLTIQRTQQEDSAVYLCASSSRGGTNSFGGQYFGPGTRLTVT.

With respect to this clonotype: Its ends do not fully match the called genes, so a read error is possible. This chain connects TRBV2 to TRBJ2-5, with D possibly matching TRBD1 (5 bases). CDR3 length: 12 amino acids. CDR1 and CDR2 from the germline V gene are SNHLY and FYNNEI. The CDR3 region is CTRSGRANEQYF. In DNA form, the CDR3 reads TGTACCAGGTCGGGCAGGGCGAATGAGCAGTACTTC.

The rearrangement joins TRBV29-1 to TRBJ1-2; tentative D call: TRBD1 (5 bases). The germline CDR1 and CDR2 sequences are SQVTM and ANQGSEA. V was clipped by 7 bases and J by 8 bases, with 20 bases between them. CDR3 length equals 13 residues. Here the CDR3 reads CSDRRGLGEGYTF. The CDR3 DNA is TGCAGCGACCGGCGGGGGTTGGGTGAAGGCTACACCTTC.

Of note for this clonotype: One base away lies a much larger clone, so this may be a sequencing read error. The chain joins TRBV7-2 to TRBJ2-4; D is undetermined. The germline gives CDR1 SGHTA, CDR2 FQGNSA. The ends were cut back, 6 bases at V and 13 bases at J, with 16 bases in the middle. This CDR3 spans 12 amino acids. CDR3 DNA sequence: TGTGCCAGCAGGCCGACAAGGAATGAGCAGTACTTC. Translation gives CASRPTRNEQYF.

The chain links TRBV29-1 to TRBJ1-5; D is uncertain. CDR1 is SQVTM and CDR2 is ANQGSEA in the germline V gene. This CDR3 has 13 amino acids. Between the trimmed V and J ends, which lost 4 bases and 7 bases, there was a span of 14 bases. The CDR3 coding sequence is TGCAGCGTTGGGTCCCGGCCGGGACAGCCCCAGCATTTT. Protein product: CSVGSRPGQPQHF.

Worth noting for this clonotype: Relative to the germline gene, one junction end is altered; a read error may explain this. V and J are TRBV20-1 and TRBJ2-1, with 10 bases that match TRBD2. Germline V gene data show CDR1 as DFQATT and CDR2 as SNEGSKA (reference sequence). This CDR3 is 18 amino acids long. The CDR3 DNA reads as TGCAGTGCTAGAGATGAGGCAGGAGCGGGGGGGATTTACAATGATCAGTTCTTC. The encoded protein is CSARDEAGAGGIYNDQFF.

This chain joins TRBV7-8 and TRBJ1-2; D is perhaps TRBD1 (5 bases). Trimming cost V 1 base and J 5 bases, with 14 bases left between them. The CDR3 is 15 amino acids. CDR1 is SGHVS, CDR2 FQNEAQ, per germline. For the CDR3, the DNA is TGTGCCAGCAGCTTAGATCCGACAGACCCATATGGCTACACCTTC. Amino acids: CASSLDPTDPYGYTF.